One and the same sample provided the 17 T cell receptor beta chains below, sequenced in a study of shared clonotypes between healthy human individuals. Some clones are missing from TCRdb's copy, which holds only in-frame ones; the method was immunoSEQ multiplex PCR. The repertoire holds more than 2 million clones, with roughly 94% as singletons. The naive CD8 population came from CD45RO-negative cells selected for CCR7, without terminally differentiated effector memory CD45RA+ cells. The sample taken for sequencing was naive CD8+ T cells sorted from blood. These receptors were collected from a man between 18 and 35 years old in good health.

This sequence joins TRBV29-1 and TRBJ2-7, with TRBD1 identical over 8 bases. Looked up from germline, CDR1 is SQVTM and CDR2 is ANQGSEA. V was clipped by 4 bases and J by 2 bases; unmatched bases: 4. The CDR3 length is 13 residues. The CDR3 sequence is CSVGGQGTYEQYF. CDR3 nucleotides: TGCAGCGTTGGAGGACAGGGAACCTACGAGCAGTACTTC.

In the case of this clone: Other DNA sequences from this sample encode an identical CDR3 as well. This rearrangement joins TRBV11-2 to TRBJ2-7, with D unresolved. The V end lost 3 bases, the J end lost 6 bases, and 9 bases lay between the germline ends. The CDR3 contains 12 residues. The germline V gene encodes CDR1 SGHAT and CDR2 FQNNGV. The CDR3 loop reads CASSLDRSEQYF. The CDR3 DNA reads TGTGCCAGCAGCTTGGATCGGAGCGAGCAGTACTTC.

This sequence joins TRBV30 and TRBJ2-7; 7 positions agree with TRBD2. This CDR3 is built from 13 residues. The ends lost 3 bases at V and 6 bases at J; junction bases unmatched: 8. Germline CDR1 reads GTSNPN; CDR2 reads SVGIG (reference sequence). The CDR3 is CAWSGRSDLEQYF. For the CDR3, the DNA is TGTGCCTGGAGCGGGAGGTCTGACCTCGAGCAGTACTTC.

The sample holds one count of this clone. The gene calls are TRBV28 and TRBJ2-2; 7 nucleotides agree with TRBD2. The CDR3 has 15 residues. Germline values: CDR1 MDHEN, CDR2 SYDVKM. J was trimmed by 6 bases and V by 1 base; bases with no gene match: 5. Here the CDR3 reads CASSLYFGGSGELFF. The CDR3 DNA follows: TGTGCCAGCAGTTTATACTTCGGGGGGTCCGGGGAGCTGTTTTTT. Combining the CDR3 with reference TRBV28 and TRBJ2-2 gives the whole variable domain DVKVTQSSRYLVKRTGEKVFLECVQDMDHENMFWYRQDPGLGLRLIYFSYDVKMKEKGDIPEGYSVSREKKERFSLILESASTNQTSMYLCASSLYFGGSGELFFGEGSRLTVL.

J is TRBJ2-1 and V is TRBV5-1, with TRBD2 matching 8 bases. The CDR3 spans 15 residues. Trimming at V came to 1 base and at J to 4 bases, leaving 4 bases not matched to a gene. Germline loops: CDR1 SGHRS, CDR2 YFSETQ. CDR3 loop: CASSLSAGEYNEQFF. As DNA, the CDR3 is TGCGCCAGCAGCTTGTCAGCGGGAGAATACAATGAGCAGTTCTTC.

The chain joins TRBV27 to TRBJ1-4, with D unclear. V lost 6 bases, J lost 1 base, and 9 bases lay in between. CDR3 length equals 14 residues. The germline CDR1 and CDR2 sequences are MNHEY and SMNVEV (reference sequence). The CDR3 DNA is TGTGCCAGCAGCATAGGTGGAACTAATGAAAAACTGTTTTTT. Amino acid sequence: CASSIGGTNEKLFF. Complete variable domain (other parts from reference TRBV27 and TRBJ1-4): EAQVTQNPRYLITVTGKKLTVTCSQNMNHEYMSWYRQDPGLGLRQIYYSMNVEVTDKGDVPEGYKVSRKEKRNFPLILESPSPNQTSLYFCASSIGGTNEKLFFGSGTQLSVL.

The chain links TRBV25-1 to TRBJ2-7; D may be TRBD2 (5 bases). There are 14 residues in the CDR3. V lost 0 bases to trimming and J lost 6 bases, with 12 bases between them. Germline lookup yields CDR1 MGHDK and CDR2 SYGVNS. The CDR3: CASSEYGIGLEQYF. Here the CDR3 DNA reads TGTGCCAGCAGTGAATACGGGATAGGGCTCGAGCAGTACTTC.

As to this clone: This CDR3 is also generated by other DNA sequences in the sample. The chain carries TRBV9 and TRBJ2-3, with D possibly matching TRBD1 (5 bases). The CDR3 totals 13 residues. Trimming removed 2 bases at V and 1 base at J, with 5 bases between. Germline lookup yields CDR1 SGDLS and CDR2 YYNGEE. CDR3 loop: CASSVTGTDTQYF. The CDR3 coding sequence is TGTGCCAGCAGCGTGACAGGCACAGATACGCAGTATTTT.

This chain joins TRBV7-9 and TRBJ2-1, with 7 bases identical to TRBD2. Germline V lookup: CDR1 SEHNR, CDR2 FQNEAQ (reference sequence). The CDR3 spans 16 residues. The trim removed 5 bases at V and 7 bases at J, leaving 14 bases unmatched. CDR3 amino acids: CASSGTRRELWNEQFF. As DNA, the CDR3 is TGTGCCAGCAGCGGGACCCGGCGGGAGCTGTGGAATGAGCAGTTCTTC.

The J gene is TRBJ2-7, the V gene TRBV19, with D possibly being TRBD1 (6 bases). The CDR3 has 16 residues. Trimming removed 5 bases at V and 4 bases at J, with 21 bases between. Germline V gives CDR1 LNHDA, CDR2 SQIVND (reference sequence). The DNA of the CDR3 is TGTGCCAGTAGTCCGACACAGGGACCTCTAGGATACGAGCAGTACTTC. This codes for CASSPTQGPLGYEQYF.

This clone was counted once. The rearrangement uses TRBV28 and TRBJ2-7; D remains ambiguous. The germline gives CDR1 MDHEN, CDR2 SYDVKM. V was cut by 3 bases and J by 0 bases, with 12 bases left in between. The CDR3 covers 15 residues. The CDR3 region is CASSLPRESSYEQYF. The CDR3 bases are TGTGCCAGCAGTTTGCCAAGGGAAAGCTCCTACGAGCAGTACTTC.

This clone is a singleton in its sample. V gene TRBV6-5 combines with J gene TRBJ2-7, with D possibly being TRBD2 (5 bases). CDR1 and CDR2 from the germline V gene are MNHEY and SVGAGI. The CDR3 extends over 12 amino acids. V lost 5 bases, J lost 4 bases, and 9 bases lay in between. The CDR3 here is CASSNPGYEQYF. The CDR3 DNA reads as TGTGCCAGCAGTAACCCGGGGTACGAGCAGTACTTC.

The V gene is TRBV5-1, the J gene TRBJ2-5; 7 bases map to TRBD2. CDR3 length equals 22 residues. Trimming cost V 0 bases and J 2 bases; bases outside gene matches: 25. The germline gives CDR1 SGHRS, CDR2 YFSETQ. CDR3 residues: CASSLGLAGITYKSVLQETQYF. As DNA, the CDR3 is TGCGCCAGCAGCTTGGGGTTAGCGGGCATAACTTACAAGTCAGTCTTACAAGAGACCCAGTACTTC.

V and J are TRBV6-6 and TRBJ1-2; D is perhaps TRBD1 (6 bases). V was trimmed by 6 bases and J by 8 bases, leaving 16 bases between them. Germline V gives CDR1 MNHNY, CDR2 SVGAGI (reference sequence). This CDR3 has 13 residues. The CDR3 spells CASSFQQGLGYTF. CDR3 bases: TGTGCCAGCAGCTTCCAGCAGGGGTTAGGCTACACCTTC.

The chain combines TRBV7-3 with TRBJ2-7, with 8 bases matching TRBD1. The CDR3 contains 14 residues. Trimming cost V 2 bases and J 5 bases; bases outside gene matches: 5. From germline, CDR1 is SGHTA and CDR2 FQGTGA. This CDR3 is CASSLGDRFNEQYF. CDR3 nucleotides: TGTGCCAGCAGCTTAGGGGACAGGTTCAACGAGCAGTACTTC. Full variable domain (rest looked up from reference TRBV7-3 and TRBJ2-7): GAGVSQTPSNKVTEKGKYVELRCDPISGHTALYWYRQSLGQGPEFLIYFQGTGAADDSGLPNDRFFAVRPEGSVSTLKIQRTERGDSAVYLCASSLGDRFNEQYFGPGTRLTVT.

As concerns this clone: Other nucleotide sequences from this sample produce the same CDR3. The rearrangement joins TRBV19 to TRBJ1-1; D unresolved. From germline, CDR1 is LNHDA and CDR2 SQIVND (reference sequence). The CDR3 spans 15 residues. V dropped 1 base and J dropped 0 bases, with 9 bases sitting between them. CDR3 residues: CASSIVGLLNTEAFF. The DNA for the CDR3 is TGTGCCAGTAGTATAGTGGGCCTTTTGAACACTGAAGCTTTCTTT.

The chain uses TRBV6-5 and TRBJ2-3; D remains ambiguous. The CDR3 length is 14 residues. V lost 0 bases, J lost 2 bases, and 6 bases lay in between. Germline lookup yields CDR1 MNHEY and CDR2 SVGAGI. The CDR3 region is CASSYSRNTDTQYF. DNA for the CDR3: TGTGCCAGCAGTTACTCTCGGAACACAGATACGCAGTATTTT.